This entry features one T cell receptor beta chain sequence. Trimming removed 1 base at V and 5 bases at J, with 15 bases between. The CDR3 totals 15 residues. The germline gives CDR1 SGHRS, CDR2 YFSETQ. The sample originates from a study of control samples from healthy donors and cancer patients. TCRdb's copy holds only in-frame clones and misses some; the assay was immunoSEQ multiplex PCR. Altogether about 160,000 clones are present, roughly 95% being singletons, with the ten largest covering 0.85% to 1.3%. The rearrangement uses TRBV5-1 and TRBJ1-1; possibly TRBD1 for D (5 bases). The sequenced sample consisted of blood. The clonotype originates from a young woman in good health. This CDR3 reads CASSLMWGKGTEAFF. In DNA form, the CDR3 reads TGCGCCAGCAGCTTGATGTGGGGGAAAGGTACTGAAGCTTTCTTT.